A selection of T cell receptor beta chains follows, all from one sample in a study of cytomegalovirus exposure and HLA in healthy donors. Sequenced by immunoSEQ multiplex PCR; TCRdb stores in-frame clones only, minus some. This sample carries around 150,000 clones, around four fifths of them seen once, and the ten largest clones take less than 5%. Sequenced sample: PBMCs. All receptors derive from a man aged 30 to 39 in good health. The CDR3 runs from the conserved cysteine through the conserved F or W.

TRBV9	TRBJ1-5	CASSVGTGGQPQHF
TRBV28	TRBJ1-2	CASRIEGTYGYTF
TRBV29-1	TRBJ2-3	CSVQRRDTQYF
TRBV19	TRBJ1-2	CASKRGPFYGYTF
TRBV30	TRBJ2-2	CAWTGRTLNTGELFF
TRBV5-4	TRBJ2-7	CASSWRTSGSPYEQYF
TRBV7-8	TRBJ2-3	CASSPSGLSTDTQYF
TRBV14	TRBJ1-1	CASSLQGAGTEAFF
TRBV7-3	TRBJ2-1	CASSTSGSSYNEQFF
TRBV5-6	TRBJ2-7	CASSLRGEQYF
TRBV25-1	TRBJ2-6	CASTPQGYGANVLTF
TRBV9	TRBJ2-7	CASSVEGAGIKQYF
TRBV19	TRBJ2-7	CASSTSGIAYEQYF
TRBV28	TRBJ1-1	CASSLGSAGAIGAFF
TRBV7-3	TRBJ2-1	CASSAVGGSYNEQFF
TRBV13	TRBJ2-6	CASSLGGTGEAGANVLTF
TRBV9	TRBJ1-5	CASSAWGHEPQHF
TRBV15	TRBJ2-5	CATSRDRVLSGETQYF
TRBV19	TRBJ2-3	CASSMRQGSTDTQYF